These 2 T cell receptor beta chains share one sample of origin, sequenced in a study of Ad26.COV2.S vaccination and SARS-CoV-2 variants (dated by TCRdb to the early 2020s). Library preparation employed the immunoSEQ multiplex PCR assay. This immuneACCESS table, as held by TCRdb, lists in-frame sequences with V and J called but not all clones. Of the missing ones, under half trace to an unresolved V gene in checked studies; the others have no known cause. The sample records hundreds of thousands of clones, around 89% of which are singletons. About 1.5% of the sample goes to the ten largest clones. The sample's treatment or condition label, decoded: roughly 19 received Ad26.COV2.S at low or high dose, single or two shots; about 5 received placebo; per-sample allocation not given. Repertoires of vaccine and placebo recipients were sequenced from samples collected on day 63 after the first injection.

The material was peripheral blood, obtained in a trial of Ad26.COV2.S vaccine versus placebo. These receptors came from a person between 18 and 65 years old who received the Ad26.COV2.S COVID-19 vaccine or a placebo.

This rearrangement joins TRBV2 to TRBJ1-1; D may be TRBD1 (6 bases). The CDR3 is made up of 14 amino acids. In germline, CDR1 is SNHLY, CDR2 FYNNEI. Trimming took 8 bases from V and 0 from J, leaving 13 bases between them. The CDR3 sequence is CASGGRGMNTEAFF. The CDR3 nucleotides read TGTGCCAGCGGGGGTAGGGGGATGAACACTGAAGCTTTCTTT.

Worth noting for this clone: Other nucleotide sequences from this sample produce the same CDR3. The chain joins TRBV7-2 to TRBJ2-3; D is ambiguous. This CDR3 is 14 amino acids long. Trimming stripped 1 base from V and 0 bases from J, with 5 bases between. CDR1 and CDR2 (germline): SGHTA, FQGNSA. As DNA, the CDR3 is TGTGCCAGCAGCTTAGGCGTGAGCACAGATACGCAGTATTTT. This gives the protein CASSLGVSTDTQYF.